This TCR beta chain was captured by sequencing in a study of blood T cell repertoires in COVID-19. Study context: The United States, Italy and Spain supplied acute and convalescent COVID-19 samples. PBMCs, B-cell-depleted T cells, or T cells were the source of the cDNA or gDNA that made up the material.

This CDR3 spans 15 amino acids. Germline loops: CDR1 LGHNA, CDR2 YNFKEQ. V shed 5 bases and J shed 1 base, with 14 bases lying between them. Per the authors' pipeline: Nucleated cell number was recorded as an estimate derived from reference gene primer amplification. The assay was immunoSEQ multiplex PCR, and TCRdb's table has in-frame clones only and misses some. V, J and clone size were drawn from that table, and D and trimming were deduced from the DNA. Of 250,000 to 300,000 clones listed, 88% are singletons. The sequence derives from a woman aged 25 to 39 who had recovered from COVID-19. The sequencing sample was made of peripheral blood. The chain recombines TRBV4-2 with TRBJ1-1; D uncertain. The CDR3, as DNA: TGTGCCAGCAGCTTCTTTGCGGAGTCGAACACTGAAGCTTTCTTT. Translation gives CASSFFAESNTEAFF.